The 31 T cell receptor beta chains reported below all come from one sample, sequenced in a study of beta chain features in type 1 diabetes. All of the isolated RNA was reverse transcribed, so expressed TCRB transcripts were sequenced. The method was immunoSEQ multiplex PCR; TCRdb's version includes in-frame clones alone and lacks a portion of them. The sample holds some 500,000 clones, about an eighth seen once. Source material: naive CD4+ T cells from blood. The receptor source for this set is a woman younger than 35 in good health.

This clone has only a few counts. This chain links TRBV15 with TRBJ1-5; TRBD1 matches 8 bases. CDR1 and CDR2 from the germline V gene are LNHNV and YYDKDF (reference sequence). Trimming cost V 1 base and J 5 bases; bases outside gene matches: 4. CDR3 length: 15 residues. CDR3: CATSRGTGNYQPQHF. The DNA of the CDR3 is TGTGCCACCAGCAGAGGGACAGGGAATTATCAGCCCCAGCATTTT. Together with reference TRBV15 and TRBJ1-5, the CDR3 gives the full variable domain: DAMVIQNPRYQVTQFGKPVTLSCSQTLNHNVMYWYQQKSSQAPKLLFHYYDKDFNNEADTPDNFQSRRPNTSFCFLDIRSPGLGDTAMYLCATSRGTGNYQPQHFGDGTRLSIL.

The chain uses TRBV7-2 and TRBJ2-4; 8 bases are shared with TRBD1. This CDR3 region has 16 residues. CDR1 and CDR2 (germline): SGHTA, FQGNSA. J lost 3 bases, V lost 5 bases, and 9 bases had no gene match. The CDR3 nucleotides are TGTGCCAGCAGCCCCGGGACAGGTGAAGACAAAAACATTCAGTACTTC. Amino acids: CASSPGTGEDKNIQYF.

There are a few counts of this clone. This rearrangement joins TRBV11-3 to TRBJ2-1; unclear D gene. This CDR3 spans 15 amino acids. V was shortened by 1 base and J by 4 bases, with 11 bases between the two germline ends. Germline V gives CDR1 SGHNT, CDR2 YENEEA. The CDR3 here is CASSLVGPSYNEQFF. For the CDR3, the DNA is TGTGCCAGCAGCTTAGTAGGGCCGAGTTACAATGAGCAGTTCTTC.

The chain joins TRBV25-1 to TRBJ2-7, with D possibly being TRBD1 (6 bases). V shed 8 bases and J shed 2 bases, with 7 bases lying between them. This CDR3 contains 11 residues. The V gene's germline CDR1 is MGHDK and CDR2 SYGVNS. This CDR3 reads CASRTAYEQYF. In DNA, the CDR3 is TGTGCCAGCCGGACAGCCTACGAGCAGTACTTC.

The chain employs TRBV27 and TRBJ2-5; 7 bases map to TRBD1. Germline CDR1 reads MNHEY; CDR2 reads SMNVEV (reference sequence). V lost 6 bases to trimming and J lost 5 bases; unmatched junction nucleotides: 3. This CDR3 spans 12 amino acids. CDR3 sequence (DNA): TGTGCCAGCAGGACAGGGCGGGAGACCCAGTACTTC. Translated, it gives CASRTGRETQYF.

V and J are TRBV7-2 and TRBJ1-2; D unresolved. V was trimmed by 8 bases and J by 7 bases, leaving 11 bases between them. This CDR3 contains 11 residues. Germline V gives CDR1 SGHTA, CDR2 FQGNSA. The DNA for the CDR3 is TGTGCCAGCTCCTCAAGGGCTGGCTACACCTTC. The encoded protein is CASSSRAGYTF.

Details on this clone: The same CDR3 also results from other DNA sequences found in this sample. The V gene is TRBV7-9, the J gene TRBJ1-1; 7 bases line up with TRBD1. Germline CDR1 is SEHNR and CDR2 is FQNEAQ (reference sequence). V was clipped by 3 bases and J by 4 bases; unmatched bases: 2. This CDR3 is 13 amino acids long. CDR3 nucleotides: TGTGCCAGCAGCTTGACAGGGTTCACTGAAGCTTTCTTT. It yields the protein CASSLTGFTEAFF.

This clone was counted a few times. The chain combines TRBV6-5 with TRBJ1-6; D not certain. Trimming cost V 0 bases and J 8 bases, with 8 bases left between them. Germline V gene sequence: CDR1 MNHEY, CDR2 SVGAGI. The CDR3 runs to 14 residues. The CDR3 DNA sequence: TGTGCCAGCAGTTACTCAGGGAGGGATTCACCCCTCCACTTT. Translated, it gives CASSYSGRDSPLHF.

This clone was found a few times. The rearrangement uses TRBV20-1 and TRBJ2-7; no firm D call. The CDR3 extends over 11 amino acids. CDR1 is DFQATT, CDR2 SNEGSKA, per germline (reference sequence). Trimming took 6 bases from V and 6 from J, leaving 12 bases between them. The CDR3 region has the DNA TGCAGTGCCCCCAATACGGCCGAGCAGTACTTC. It encodes CSAPNTAEQYF.

J is TRBJ1-1 and V is TRBV9; no clear D gene. The CDR3 consists of 12 residues. Germline CDR1 and CDR2: SGDLS and YYNGEE. Between the trimmed V and J ends, which lost 3 bases and 0 bases, there was a span of 3 bases. CDR3 sequence (DNA): TGTGCCAGCAGCGCAATGAACACTGAAGCTTTCTTT. This encodes CASSAMNTEAFF.

Points on this clone: This could be a read error, since a much larger clone is one nucleotide away. The chain is built from TRBV5-4 and TRBJ2-1; 10 positions agree with TRBD1. Germline CDR1 is SGHNT and CDR2 is YYREEE (reference sequence). Unmatched junction bases numbered 0, after V lost 3 bases and J lost 0 bases. The CDR3 spans 15 residues. For the CDR3, the DNA is TGTGCCAGCAGCTGGACAGGGGGCTCCTACAATGAGCAGTTCTTC. This translates into CASSWTGGSYNEQFF.

This clone was observed a few times. This chain joins TRBV14 and TRBJ2-6; D unclear. The CDR3 is 16 amino acids. The V end lost 2 bases, the J end lost 0 bases, and 8 bases lay between the germline ends. Germline CDR1 is SGHDN and CDR2 is FVKESK. Written as DNA, the CDR3 is TGTGCCAGCAGCCAAAGGTGGAGCTCTGGGGCCAACGTCCTGACTTTC. Translated: CASSQRWSSGANVLTF.

The sample holds a few counts of this clone. This chain connects TRBV29-1 to TRBJ1-2; no definite D call. The ends were cut back, 4 bases at V and 0 bases at J, with 9 bases in the middle. CDR1 and CDR2 from the germline V gene are SQVTM and ANQGSEA. This CDR3 has 13 amino acids. In nucleotides, the CDR3 is TGCAGCGTTGTTTGGGGAGCTAACTATGGCTACACCTTC. Its translation: CSVVWGANYGYTF.

V gene TRBV25-1 combines with J gene TRBJ2-5, with TRBD1 matching over 7 bases. The CDR3 spans 16 residues. J gave up 2 bases and V 1 base, and 7 bases lay outside the gene matches. Germline V gives CDR1 MGHDK, CDR2 SYGVNS. The CDR3 nucleotides read TGTGCCAGCAGTGAATTCGGCCGGACAGGACAAGAGACCCAGTACTTC. It translates to CASSEFGRTGQETQYF.

This chain joins TRBV5-1 and TRBJ2-1; no firm D call. V lost 3 bases and J lost 7, with 11 bases in between. Germline CDR1 is SGHRS and CDR2 is YFSETQ. The CDR3 runs 13 residues. In DNA, the CDR3 is TGCGCCAGCAGCTGGGGTTTGGCTAATGAGCAGTTCTTC. Encoded protein: CASSWGLANEQFF.

This clone was counted between two and nine times. V usage is TRBV13 and J usage is TRBJ2-7; 8 bases match TRBD1. Germline-derived CDR1 and CDR2 are PRHDT and FYEKMQ (reference sequence). This CDR3 region has 15 residues. The ends lost 3 bases at V and 0 bases at J; junction bases unmatched: 4. The CDR3 sequence is CASSLTGASSYEQYF. CDR3 DNA sequence: TGTGCCAGCAGCTTGACAGGGGCAAGCTCCTACGAGCAGTACTTC.

The chain couples TRBV4-3 to TRBJ2-1; D is possibly TRBD1 (6 bases). This CDR3 is 16 amino acids long. The germline CDR1 and CDR2 sequences are LGHNA and YSLEER. The V and J ends lost 4 bases and 3 bases respectively, with 16 bases between them. The CDR3 bases are TGCGCCAGCAGCCTAAGAGTTGTCAGGGGCTACAATGAGCAGTTCTTC. This gives the protein CASSLRVVRGYNEQFF.

The chain joins TRBV25-1 to TRBJ1-1; tentative D call: TRBD1 (5 bases). CDR3 length: 13 residues. The germline gives CDR1 MGHDK, CDR2 SYGVNS. V lost 7 bases and J lost 3, with 12 bases in between. The CDR3 region is CASNQGGYTEAFF. The CDR3 DNA reads TGTGCCAGCAACCAGGGAGGGTACACTGAAGCTTTCTTT.

A few counts support this clone. The CDR3 DNA sequence: TGTGCCAGCAGCCCTCCAGGGAGCTATGGCTACACCTTC. Translation: CASSPPGSYGYTF. This sequence joins TRBV9 and TRBJ1-2; TRBD1 is a possible D gene (5 bases). Germline CDR1 reads SGDLS; CDR2 reads YYNGEE. Trimming stripped 4 bases from V and 4 bases from J, with 11 bases between. This CDR3 has 13 amino acids.

The rearrangement joins TRBV15 to TRBJ2-5; no definite D call. Trimming pared 8 bases from V and 5 bases from J, leaving 12 bases between. Germline loops: CDR1 LNHNV, CDR2 YYDKDF (reference sequence). The CDR3 contains 12 residues. CDR3 loop: CATAMTWETQYF. CDR3 DNA: TGTGCCACCGCTATGACGTGGGAGACCCAGTACTTC.

This chain connects TRBV7-9 to TRBJ1-4; no firm D call. V gave up 9 bases and J gave up 6 bases, with 8 bases separating them. Germline V gene sequence: CDR1 SEHNR, CDR2 FQNEAQ (reference sequence). The CDR3 extends over 11 amino acids. CDR3 bases: TGTGCCAGTAAGAGGGATGAAAAACTGTTTTTT. Protein sequence: CASKRDEKLFF.

CDR3 sequence: CASSLQGSYQETQYF. The CDR3 DNA reads as TGCGCCAGCAGTCTGCAGGGATCGTACCAAGAGACCCAGTACTTC. The J gene is TRBJ2-5, the V gene TRBV4-3; D might be TRBD1 (5 bases). Germline CDR1 and CDR2: LGHNA and YSLEER. CDR3 length: 15 residues. V lost 6 bases to trimming and J lost 0 bases, with 14 bases between them.

This clone has a handful of counts. The V call is TRBV14, the J call TRBJ2-6, with 10 bases fitting TRBD1. Germline trimming cut 1 base from V and 1 base from J; bases unmatched to any gene: 7. The CDR3 has 19 residues. Germline V gene data show CDR1 as SGHDN and CDR2 as FVKESK. CDR3 nucleotides: TGTGCCAGCAGCCAAGTGAGCTGGACAGGGGGATCTGGGGCCAACGTCCTGACTTTC. Protein: CASSQVSWTGGSGANVLTF.

This clone was observed a handful of times. The J gene is TRBJ2-7, the V gene TRBV10-3, with TRBD2 matching over 13 bases. Germline V gives CDR1 ENHRY, CDR2 SYGVKD. The trim removed 6 bases at V and 2 bases at J, leaving 1 base unmatched. CDR3 length: 14 amino acids. The chain's CDR3 is CAIRGLAGTYEQYF. Here the CDR3 DNA reads TGTGCCATCAGGGGACTAGCGGGAACCTACGAGCAGTACTTC.

J is TRBJ1-5 and V is TRBV7-8; D is possibly TRBD1 (6 bases). Trimming left V 2 bases short and J 7 bases short, with 15 bases between. The germline V gene encodes CDR1 SGHVS and CDR2 FQNEAQ. The CDR3 runs to 15 residues. CDR3 in amino acids: CASSLSRGGWQPQHF. The CDR3 DNA is TGTGCCAGCAGCTTAAGCAGGGGAGGTTGGCAGCCCCAGCATTTT.

The chain uses TRBV29-1 and TRBJ2-7; D is perhaps TRBD1 (5 bases). This CDR3 comprises 18 residues. V lost 0 bases to trimming and J lost 3 bases, with 24 bases between them. From germline, CDR1 is SQVTM and CDR2 ANQGSEA. CDR3 sequence: CSVEDLLRVTRYYYEQYV. CDR3 DNA: TGCAGCGTTGAAGACTTACTCAGGGTTACTCGCTACTACTACGAGCAGTACGTC.

The chain is built from TRBV2 and TRBJ1-2; D is unclear. CDR1 and CDR2 (germline): SNHLY, FYNNEI. The CDR3 runs to 12 residues. V lost 4 bases and J lost 12, with 15 bases in between. The CDR3 bases are TGTGCCAGCAGTGCACAGCGGGCCGGGGACACCTTC. It yields the protein CASSAQRAGDTF.

This chain joins TRBV7-9 and TRBJ1-3; D unclear. Germline V gene lookup returns CDR1 SEHNR and CDR2 FQNEAQ (reference sequence). CDR3 size: 13 residues. V gave up 5 bases and J gave up 1 base, with 6 bases separating them. CDR3 in amino acids: CASSLRSGNTIYF. CDR3 sequence (DNA): TGTGCCAGCAGCCTCAGGTCTGGAAACACCATATATTTT. The variable domain in full, completed from reference TRBV7-9 and TRBJ1-3, reads DTGVSQNPRHKITKRGQNVTFRCDPISEHNRLYWYRQTLGQGPEFLTYFQNEAQLEKSRLLSDRFSAERPKGSFSTLEIQRTEQGDSAMYLCASSLRSGNTIYFGEGSWLTVV.

Comment on this clone: The junction does not match germline at one end; this may be a read error. The V gene is TRBV7-9, the J gene TRBJ1-2; D is possibly TRBD1 (6 bases). Germline V CDR1 and CDR2: SEHNR, FQNEAQ (reference sequence). The CDR3 sequence is 15 residues long. CDR3 residues: CASSLAQRTENGYTF. The CDR3 region has the DNA TGTGCCAGCAGTTTAGCTCAACGGACAGAAAATGGCTACACCTTC.

The chain links TRBV9 to TRBJ2-2, with no clear D. V lost 2 bases and J lost 0, with 5 bases in between. Germline assignment: CDR1 SGDLS and CDR2 YYNGEE. The length of the CDR3 is 14 residues. The CDR3 DNA reads as TGTGCCAGCAGCGTGATAGCGAACACCGGGGAGCTGTTTTTT. This codes for CASSVIANTGELFF.

This clone was counted a few times. The rearrangement uses TRBV5-1 and TRBJ2-7, with D possibly being TRBD2 (6 bases). This CDR3 contains 15 residues. Trimming pared 2 bases from V and 5 bases from J, leaving 17 bases between. Germline CDR1 reads SGHRS; CDR2 reads YFSETQ. CDR3 in DNA: TGCGCCAGCAGCTTCGGCAGCCACGGAGGGGACGAGCAGTACTTC. Its protein is CASSFGSHGGDEQYF.